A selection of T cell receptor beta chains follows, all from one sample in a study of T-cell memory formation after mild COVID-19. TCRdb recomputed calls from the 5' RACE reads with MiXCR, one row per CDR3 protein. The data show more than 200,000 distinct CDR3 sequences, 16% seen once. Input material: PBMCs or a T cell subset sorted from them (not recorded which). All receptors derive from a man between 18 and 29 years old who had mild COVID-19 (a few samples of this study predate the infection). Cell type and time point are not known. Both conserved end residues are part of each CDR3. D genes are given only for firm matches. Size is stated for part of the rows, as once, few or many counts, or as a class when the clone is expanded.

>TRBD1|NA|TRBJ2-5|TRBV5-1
TGCGCCAGCCTTGCTGGGACAGGGCAAGAGACCCAGTACTTC
CASLAGTGQETQYF
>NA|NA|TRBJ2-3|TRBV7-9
TGTGCCAGCAGCCCGGACCTATCTCATACAGATACGCAGTATTTT
CASSPDLSHTDTQYF
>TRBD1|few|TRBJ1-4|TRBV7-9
TGTGCCAGCAGCTCCCAGGGGGGTATTAATGAAAAACTGTTTTTT
CASSSQGGINEKLFF
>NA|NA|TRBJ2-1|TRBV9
TGTGCCAGCAGCGTAGAGTCTGCTACCTACAATGAGCAGTTCTTC
CASSVESATYNEQFF
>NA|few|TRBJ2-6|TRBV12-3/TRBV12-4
TGTGCCAGCAGTTACGACAGAGGAGCTGGGGCCAACGTCCTGACTTTC
CASSYDRGAGANVLTF
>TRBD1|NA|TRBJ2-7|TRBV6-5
TGTGCCAGCAGTTACGCGTCCCCGGGACAGGGCGAAGAGCAGTACTTC
CASSYASPGQGEEQYF
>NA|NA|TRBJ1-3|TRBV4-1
TGCGCCAGCAGCCAAGATCGCGCAGGGAGAAACACCATATATTTT
CASSQDRAGRNTIYF
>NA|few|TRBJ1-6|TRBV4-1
TGCGCCAGCAGCCAAGAGCCGAAAGTTAATTCACCCCTCCACTTT
CASSQEPKVNSPLHF
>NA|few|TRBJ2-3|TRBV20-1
TGCAGTGCTCAGCGGCCTAGCACAGATACGCAGTATTTT
CSAQRPSTDTQYF
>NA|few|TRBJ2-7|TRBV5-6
TGTGCCAGCAGCTTGGACAGGAAGCAGTACTTC
CASSLDRKQYF
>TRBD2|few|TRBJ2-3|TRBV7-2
TGTGCCAGCAGCCACCCTAGCGGGGGTTCATATACGCAGTATTTT
CASSHPSGGSYTQYF
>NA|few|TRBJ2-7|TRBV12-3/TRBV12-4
TGTGCCAGCAGTTTTGGGGCAGGGCTGCACGAGCAGTACTTC
CASSFGAGLHEQYF
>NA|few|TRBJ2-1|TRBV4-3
TGCGCCAGCAGCCAAGACGAAGGGGAGATTTACAATGAGCAGTTCTTC
CASSQDEGEIYNEQFF
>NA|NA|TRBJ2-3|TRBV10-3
TGTGCCATCAGTGCCTCGCTAACGTTCACAGATACGCAGTATTTT
CAISASLTFTDTQYF
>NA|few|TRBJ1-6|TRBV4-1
TGCGCCAGCAGCCAAGATCAGGTCTGGCGAGGGAGTTCACCCCTCCACTTT
CASSQDQVWRGSSPLHF
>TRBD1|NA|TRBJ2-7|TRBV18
TGTGCCAGCTCACCCCTAACAGGACAGGGGTACGAGCAGTACTTC
CASSPLTGQGYEQYF
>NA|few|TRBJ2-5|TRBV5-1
TGCGCCAGCAGCTCCGGACAGTTGGGAGAGACCCAGTACTTC
CASSSGQLGETQYF
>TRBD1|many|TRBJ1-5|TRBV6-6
TGTGCCAGCAGTTTACAGGGGGGTAGCAATCAGCCCCAGCATTTT
CASSLQGGSNQPQHF
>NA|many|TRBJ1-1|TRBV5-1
TGCGCCAGCAGCTTGGAGCAGAACACTGAAGCTTTCTTT
CASSLEQNTEAFF
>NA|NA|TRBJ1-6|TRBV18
TGTGCCAGCTCACGACGGGACGGAGCGGAACCCCTCCACTTT
CASSRRDGAEPLHF
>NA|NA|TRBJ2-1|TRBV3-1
TGTGCCAGCAGCCAAGAGGAGGGTAACGGGGGGCCCAACAATGAGCAGTTCTTC
CASSQEEGNGGPNNEQFF
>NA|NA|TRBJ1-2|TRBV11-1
TGTGCCAGCAGCTTAGCGCGACAGATAACCTTC
CASSLARQITF
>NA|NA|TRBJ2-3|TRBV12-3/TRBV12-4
TGTGCCAGCAGCGATGACAGGGATACGCAGTATTTT
CASSDDRDTQYF
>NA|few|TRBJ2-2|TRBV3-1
TGTGCCAGCAGCCCACGGACAACCGGGGAGCTGTTTTTT
CASSPRTTGELFF
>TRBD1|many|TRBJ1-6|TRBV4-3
TGCGCCAGCAGCCAAGATCACGTCAGGGGGAGGGCTGATAATTCACCCCTCCACTTT
CASSQDHVRGRADNSPLHF
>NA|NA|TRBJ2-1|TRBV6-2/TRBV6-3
TGTGCCAGCAGTCTTCCGGGGAAGGGGCAGTTCTTC
CASSLPGKGQFF
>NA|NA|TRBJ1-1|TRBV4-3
TGCGCCAGCAGCCTTGCGACTGGACCGAACACTGAAGCTTTCTTT
CASSLATGPNTEAFF
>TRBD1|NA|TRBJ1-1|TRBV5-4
TGTGCCAGCAGCCCTGCTCTCGGGACAGGGGGATATGAAGCTTTCTTT
CASSPALGTGGYEAFF
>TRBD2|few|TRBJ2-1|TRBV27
TGTGCCAGCAGTTTATACCTAGCGGGGGTGGGCAATGAGCAGTTCTTC
CASSLYLAGVGNEQFF
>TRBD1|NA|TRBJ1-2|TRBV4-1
TGCGCCAGCAGCCAAGGGGGGACAGGGGGCTATGGCTACACCTTC
CASSQGGTGGYGYTF
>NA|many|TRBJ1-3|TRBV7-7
TGTGCTAGCAGCTCCTCCTCTGGAAACACCATATATTTT
CASSSSSGNTIYF
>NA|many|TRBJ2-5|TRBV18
TGTGCCAGCTCACCGTCAGGAGAGACCCAGTACTTC
CASSPSGETQYF
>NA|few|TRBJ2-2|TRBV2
TGTGCCAGCAGTGGTGCTAGGAACACCGGGGAGCTGTTTTTT
CASSGARNTGELFF
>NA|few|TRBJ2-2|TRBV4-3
TGCGCCAGCAGCCTAAGACCGGTCGTCGCGAACACCGGGGAGCTGTTTTTT
CASSLRPVVANTGELFF
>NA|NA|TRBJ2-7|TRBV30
TGTGCCTGGAGTGTCTCAGGGGCCGAGCAGTACTTC
CAWSVSGAEQYF
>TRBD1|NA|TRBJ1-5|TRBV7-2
TGTGCCAGCAGCTTAGTGGGACAGGGTATCTATAGCAATCAGCCCCAGCATTTT
CASSLVGQGIYSNQPQHF
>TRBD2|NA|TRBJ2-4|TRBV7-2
TGTGCCAGCAGTGGGACTAGCGGGGGGAACATTCAGTACTTC
CASSGTSGGNIQYF
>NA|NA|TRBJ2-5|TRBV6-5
TGTGCCAGCACCTTACGGCGCGGCGGGGAGACCCAGTACTTC
CASTLRRGGETQYF
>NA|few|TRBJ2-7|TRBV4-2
TGTGCCAGCAGCCAAACCCGAGGGTTGGCGGGGAGCTCCTACGAGCAGTACTTC
CASSQTRGLAGSSYEQYF
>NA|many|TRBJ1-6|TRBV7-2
TGTGCCAGCAGCGCCGGTGGGCGAAAAAATTCACCCCTCCACTTT
CASSAGGRKNSPLHF
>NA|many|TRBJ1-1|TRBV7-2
TGTGCCAGCAGTCTTCTGGGGGCTGAAGCTTTCTTT
CASSLLGAEAFF
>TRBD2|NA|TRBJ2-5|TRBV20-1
TGCAGTGCTACCCCGACTAGCGGGGATCAAGAGACCCAGTACTTC
CSATPTSGDQETQYF
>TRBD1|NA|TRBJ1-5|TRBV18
TGTGCCAGCTCACCAGCGGGACAGGGGGATCAGCCCCAGCATTTT
CASSPAGQGDQPQHF
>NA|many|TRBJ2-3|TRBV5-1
TGCGCCAGCAGCTTGGTTTCCGGGGGACGGGATACGCAGTATTTT
CASSLVSGGRDTQYF
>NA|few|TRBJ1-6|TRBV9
TGTGCCAGCAGCGTAGTGGGTGGAACCCTCCACTTT
CASSVVGGTLHF
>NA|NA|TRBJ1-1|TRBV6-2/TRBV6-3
TGTGCCAGCAGTTTTCAGGATAACACTGAAGCTTTCTTT
CASSFQDNTEAFF
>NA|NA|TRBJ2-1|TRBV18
TGTGCCAGCTCACCAGGGCTCTCTGAGCAGTTCTTC
CASSPGLSEQFF
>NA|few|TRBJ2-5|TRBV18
TGTGCCAGCTCACCACCTGGGCAGCAAGAGACCCAGTACTTC
CASSPPGQQETQYF
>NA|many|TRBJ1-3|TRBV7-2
TGTGCCAGCAGCTTGAGGGGGTCTGGAAACACCATATATTTT
CASSLRGSGNTIYF
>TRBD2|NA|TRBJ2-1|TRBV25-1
TGTGCCAGCAGTGAGTCAGCGGGACTCGCTAGAGAACAGTTCTTC
CASSESAGLAREQFF
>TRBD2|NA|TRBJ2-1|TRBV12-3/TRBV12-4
TGTGCCAGCAGCCGAACTCGGACTAGCGGGCCCTCCACGGTCTTC
CASSRTRTSGPSTVF
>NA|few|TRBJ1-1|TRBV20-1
TGCAGTGCTAGAGTGGGGCACTTGAACACTGAAGCTTTCTTT
CSARVGHLNTEAFF